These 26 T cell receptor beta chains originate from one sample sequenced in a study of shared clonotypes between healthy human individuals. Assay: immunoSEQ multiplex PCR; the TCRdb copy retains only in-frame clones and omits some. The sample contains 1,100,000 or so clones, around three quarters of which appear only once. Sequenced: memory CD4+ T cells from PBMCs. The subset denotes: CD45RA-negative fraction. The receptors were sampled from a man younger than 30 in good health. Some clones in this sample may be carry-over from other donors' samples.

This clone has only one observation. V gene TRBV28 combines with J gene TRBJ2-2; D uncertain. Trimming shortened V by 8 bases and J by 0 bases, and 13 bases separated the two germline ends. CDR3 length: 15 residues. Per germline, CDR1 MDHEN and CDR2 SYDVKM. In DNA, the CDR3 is TGTGCCAGCCACGCCCCCCTACCGAACACCGGGGAGCTGTTTTTT. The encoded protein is CASHAPLPNTGELFF.

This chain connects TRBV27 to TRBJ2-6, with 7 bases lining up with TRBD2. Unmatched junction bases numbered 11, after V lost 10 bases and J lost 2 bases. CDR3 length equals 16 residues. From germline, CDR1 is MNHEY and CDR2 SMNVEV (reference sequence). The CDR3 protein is CATSRLAGAGANVLTF. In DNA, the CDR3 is TGTGCCACCTCCCGGTTGGCGGGAGCTGGGGCCAACGTCCTGACTTTC.

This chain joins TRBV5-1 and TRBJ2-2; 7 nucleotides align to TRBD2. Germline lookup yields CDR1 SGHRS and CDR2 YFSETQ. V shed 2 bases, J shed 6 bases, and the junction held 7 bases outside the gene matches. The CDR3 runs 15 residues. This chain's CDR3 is CASSFRTSVAGELFF. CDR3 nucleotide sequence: TGCGCCAGCAGCTTCAGGACTAGTGTGGCCGGGGAGCTGTTTTTT.

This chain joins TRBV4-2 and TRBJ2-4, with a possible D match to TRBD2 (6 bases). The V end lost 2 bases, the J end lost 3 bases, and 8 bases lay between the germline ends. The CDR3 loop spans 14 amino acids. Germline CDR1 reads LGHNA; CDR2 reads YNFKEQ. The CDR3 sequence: CASSQLALKNIQYF. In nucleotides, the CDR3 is TGTGCCAGCAGCCAACTAGCGCTCAAAAACATTCAGTACTTC.

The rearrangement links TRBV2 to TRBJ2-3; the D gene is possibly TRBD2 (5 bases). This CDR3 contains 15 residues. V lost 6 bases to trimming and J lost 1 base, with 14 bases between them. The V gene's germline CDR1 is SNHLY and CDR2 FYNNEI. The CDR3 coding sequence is TGTGCCAGCAGGAGAGACTGGGGAGGCACAGATACGCAGTATTTT. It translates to CASRRDWGGTDTQYF. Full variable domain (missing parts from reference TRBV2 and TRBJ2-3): EPEVTQTPSHQVTQMGQEVILRCVPISNHLYFYWYRQILGQKVEFLVSFYNNEISEKSEIFDDQFSVERPDGSNFTLKIRSTKLEDSAMYFCASRRDWGGTDTQYFGPGTRLTVL.

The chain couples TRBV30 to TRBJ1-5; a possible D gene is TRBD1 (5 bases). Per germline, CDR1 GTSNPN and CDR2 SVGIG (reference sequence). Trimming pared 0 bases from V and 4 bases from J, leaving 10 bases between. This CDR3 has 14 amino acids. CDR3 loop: CAWSVGTANQPQHF. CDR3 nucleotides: TGTGCCTGGAGTGTCGGGACTGCAAATCAGCCCCAGCATTTT.

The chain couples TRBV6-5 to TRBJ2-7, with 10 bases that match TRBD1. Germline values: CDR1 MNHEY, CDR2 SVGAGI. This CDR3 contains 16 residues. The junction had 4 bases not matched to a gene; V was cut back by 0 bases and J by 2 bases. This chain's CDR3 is CASSYSAGQGAYEQYF. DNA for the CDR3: TGTGCCAGCAGTTACTCGGCTGGACAGGGGGCCTACGAGCAGTACTTC.

CDR3: CASSLAGREGGDTQYF. In DNA form, the CDR3 reads TGCGCCAGCAGCTTGGCCGGGCGGGAGGGAGGAGATACGCAGTATTTT. The V call is TRBV5-1, the J call TRBJ2-3, with 9 bases identical to TRBD2. After removal of 0 bases from V and 5 bases from J, the junction contained 7 bases not matched to a gene. Germline V gene sequence: CDR1 SGHRS, CDR2 YFSETQ. CDR3 size: 16 residues.

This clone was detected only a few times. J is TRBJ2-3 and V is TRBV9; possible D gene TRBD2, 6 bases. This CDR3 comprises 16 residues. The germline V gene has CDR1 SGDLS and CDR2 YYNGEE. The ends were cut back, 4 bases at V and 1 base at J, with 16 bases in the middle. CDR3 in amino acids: CASSPAGASGTDTQYF. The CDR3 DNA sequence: TGTGCCAGCAGCCCCGCCGGCGCTAGCGGCACAGATACGCAGTATTTT.

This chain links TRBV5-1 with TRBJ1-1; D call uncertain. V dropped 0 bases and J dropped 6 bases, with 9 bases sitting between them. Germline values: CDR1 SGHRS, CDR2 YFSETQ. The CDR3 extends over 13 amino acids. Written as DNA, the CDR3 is TGCGCCAGCAGCTTGGAGGGAACCCCTGAAGCTTTCTTT. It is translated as CASSLEGTPEAFF.

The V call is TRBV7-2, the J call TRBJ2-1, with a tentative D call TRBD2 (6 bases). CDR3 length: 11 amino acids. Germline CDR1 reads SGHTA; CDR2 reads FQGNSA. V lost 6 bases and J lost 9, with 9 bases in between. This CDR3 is CASRRDGEQFF. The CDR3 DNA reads TGTGCCAGCAGGCGGGATGGTGAGCAGTTCTTC.

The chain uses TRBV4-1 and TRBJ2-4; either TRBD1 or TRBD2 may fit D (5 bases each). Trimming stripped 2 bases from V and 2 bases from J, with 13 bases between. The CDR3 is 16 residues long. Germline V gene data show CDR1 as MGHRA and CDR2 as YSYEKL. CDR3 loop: CASSQLRDGTKNIQYF. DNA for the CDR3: TGCGCCAGCAGCCAACTCCGGGACGGGACCAAAAACATTCAGTACTTC.

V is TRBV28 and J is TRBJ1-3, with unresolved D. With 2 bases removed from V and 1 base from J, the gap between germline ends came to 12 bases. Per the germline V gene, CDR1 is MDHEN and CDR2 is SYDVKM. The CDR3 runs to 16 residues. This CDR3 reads CASSLDGQASGNTIYF. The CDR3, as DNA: TGTGCCAGCAGTTTAGACGGCCAGGCTTCTGGAAACACCATATATTTT. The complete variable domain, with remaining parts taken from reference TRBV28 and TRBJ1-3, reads DVKVTQSSRYLVKRTGEKVFLECVQDMDHENMFWYRQDPGLGLRLIYFSYDVKMKEKGDIPEGYSVSREKKERFSLILESASTNQTSMYLCASSLDGQASGNTIYFGEGSWLTVV.

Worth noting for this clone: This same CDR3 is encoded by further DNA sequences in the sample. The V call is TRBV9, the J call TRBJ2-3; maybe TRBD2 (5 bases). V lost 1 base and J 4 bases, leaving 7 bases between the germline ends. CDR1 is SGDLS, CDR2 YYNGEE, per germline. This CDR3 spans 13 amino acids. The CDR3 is CASSVTGADTQYF. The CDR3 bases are TGTGCCAGCAGCGTAACCGGGGCAGATACGCAGTATTTT.

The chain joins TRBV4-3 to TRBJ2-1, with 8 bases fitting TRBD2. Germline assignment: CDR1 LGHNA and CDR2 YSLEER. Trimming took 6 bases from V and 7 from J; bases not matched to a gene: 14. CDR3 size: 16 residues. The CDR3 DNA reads TGCGCCAGCAGAACCAAGAGGGTAGCGGGAATGAATGAGCAGTTCTTC. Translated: CASRTKRVAGMNEQFF.

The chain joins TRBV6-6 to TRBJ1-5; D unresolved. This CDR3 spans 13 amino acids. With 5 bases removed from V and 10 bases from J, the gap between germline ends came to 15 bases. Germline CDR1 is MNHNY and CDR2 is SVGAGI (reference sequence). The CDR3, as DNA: TGTGCCAGCAGTGCCGGTTCCGGAAAACCCCAGCATTTT. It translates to CASSAGSGKPQHF.

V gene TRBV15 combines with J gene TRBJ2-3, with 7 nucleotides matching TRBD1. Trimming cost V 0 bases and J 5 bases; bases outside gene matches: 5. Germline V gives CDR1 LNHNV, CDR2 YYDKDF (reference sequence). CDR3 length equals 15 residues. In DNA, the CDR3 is TGTGCCACCAGCAGAGAAAGGGGGCTGAGAGATACGCAGTATTTT. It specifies CATSRERGLRDTQYF. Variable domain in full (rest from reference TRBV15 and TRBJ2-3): DAMVIQNPRYQVTQFGKPVTLSCSQTLNHNVMYWYQQKSSQAPKLLFHYYDKDFNNEADTPDNFQSRRPNTSFCFLDIRSPGLGDTAMYLCATSRERGLRDTQYFGPGTRLTVL.

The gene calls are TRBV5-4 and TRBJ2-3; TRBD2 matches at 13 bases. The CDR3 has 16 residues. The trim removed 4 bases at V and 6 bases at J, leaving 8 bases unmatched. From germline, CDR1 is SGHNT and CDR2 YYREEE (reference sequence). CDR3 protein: CASSAGTSGNGDTQYF. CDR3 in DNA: TGTGCCAGCAGCGCTGGGACTAGCGGGAACGGGGATACGCAGTATTTT.

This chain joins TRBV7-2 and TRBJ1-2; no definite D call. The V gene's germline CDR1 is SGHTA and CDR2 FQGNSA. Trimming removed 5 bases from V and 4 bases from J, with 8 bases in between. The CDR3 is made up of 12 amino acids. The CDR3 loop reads CASSLPFYGYTF. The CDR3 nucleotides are TGTGCCAGCAGCCTCCCCTTCTATGGCTACACCTTC.

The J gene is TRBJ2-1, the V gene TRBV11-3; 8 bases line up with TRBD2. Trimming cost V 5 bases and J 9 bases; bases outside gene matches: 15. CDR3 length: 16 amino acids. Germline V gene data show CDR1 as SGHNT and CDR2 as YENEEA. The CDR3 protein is CASSPTSRAGVSEQFF. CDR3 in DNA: TGTGCCAGCAGCCCCACGAGTCGAGCGGGAGTGAGTGAGCAGTTCTTC.

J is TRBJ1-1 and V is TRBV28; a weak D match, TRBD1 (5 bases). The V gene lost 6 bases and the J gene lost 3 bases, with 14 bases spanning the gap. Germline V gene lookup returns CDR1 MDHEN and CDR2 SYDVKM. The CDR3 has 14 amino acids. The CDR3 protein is CASSPGGSDTEAFF. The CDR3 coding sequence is TGTGCCAGCAGCCCGGGGGGGTCTGACACTGAAGCTTTCTTT.

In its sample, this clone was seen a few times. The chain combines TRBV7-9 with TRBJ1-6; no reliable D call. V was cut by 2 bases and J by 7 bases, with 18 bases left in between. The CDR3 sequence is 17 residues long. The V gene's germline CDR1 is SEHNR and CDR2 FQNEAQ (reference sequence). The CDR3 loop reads CASSLPDVGLGNSPLHF. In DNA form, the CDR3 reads TGTGCCAGCAGCTTACCCGACGTGGGGTTGGGGAATTCACCCCTCCACTTT. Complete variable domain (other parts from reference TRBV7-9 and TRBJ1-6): DTGVSQNPRHKITKRGQNVTFRCDPISEHNRLYWYRQTLGQGPEFLTYFQNEAQLEKSRLLSDRFSAERPKGSFSTLEIQRTEQGDSAMYLCASSLPDVGLGNSPLHFGNGTRLTVT.

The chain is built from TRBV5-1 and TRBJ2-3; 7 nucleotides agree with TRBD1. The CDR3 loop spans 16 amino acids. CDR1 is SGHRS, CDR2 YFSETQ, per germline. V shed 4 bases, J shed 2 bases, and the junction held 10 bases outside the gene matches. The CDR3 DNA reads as TGCGCCAGCAGCAAAGGACAGGAGCAACTCACAGATACGCAGTATTTT. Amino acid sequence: CASSKGQEQLTDTQYF.

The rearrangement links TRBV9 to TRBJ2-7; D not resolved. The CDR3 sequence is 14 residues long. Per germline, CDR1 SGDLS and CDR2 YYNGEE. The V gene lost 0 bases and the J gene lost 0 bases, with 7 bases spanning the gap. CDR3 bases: TGTGCCAGCAGCGTAGACTGGAGCTCCTACGAGCAGTACTTC. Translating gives CASSVDWSSYEQYF. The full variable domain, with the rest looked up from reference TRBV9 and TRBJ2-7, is DSGVTQTPKHLITATGQRVTLRCSPRSGDLSVYWYQQSLDQGLQFLIQYYNGEERAKGNILERFSAQQFPDLHSELNLSSLELGDSALYFCASSVDWSSYEQYFGPGTRLTVT.

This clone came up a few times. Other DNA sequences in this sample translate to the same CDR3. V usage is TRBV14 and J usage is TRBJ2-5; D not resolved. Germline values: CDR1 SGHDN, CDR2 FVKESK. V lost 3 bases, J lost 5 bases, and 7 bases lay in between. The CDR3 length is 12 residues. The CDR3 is CASSQEGETQYF. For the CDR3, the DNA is TGTGCCAGCAGCCAGGAAGGGGAGACCCAGTACTTC.

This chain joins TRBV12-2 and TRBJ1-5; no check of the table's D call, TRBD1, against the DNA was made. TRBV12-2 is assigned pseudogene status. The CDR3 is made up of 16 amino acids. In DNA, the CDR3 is TGTGCAAGTCCCGCCCCACAGGGGAGTTTCAATCAGCCCCAGCATTTT. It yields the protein CASPAPQGSFNQPQHF.